The T cell receptor beta chain under discussion was sequenced for a study of T-cell reconstitution after alpha-beta-depleted transplantation in children. Study results and limitations: Expanded clones from the graft, numbering several hundred, reportedly supplied alpha-beta T cells about two months after transplant. Once a year had passed after transplant, T-cell counts and diversity came mostly from newly produced T cells.

A TCRbeta library incorporating unique molecular identifiers was prepared. TCRdb passed the PCR reads through MiXCR, listing each CDR3 protein once. This repertoire shows roughly 300,000 distinct CDR3 sequences, more than 9% found once; its top ten account for 20% to 25%. This clonotype was counted many times. The antigen is undetermined. Trimming left V 6 bases short and J 2 bases short, with 9 bases between. The CDR3 covers 13 residues. The germline V gene encodes CDR1 MNHEY and CDR2 SMNVEV (reference sequence). The chain joins TRBV27 to TRBJ2-3; possible D gene TRBD2, 6 bases. This TCR came from a male patient aged 2 to 10 who had a stem cell transplant for chronic granulomatous disease, so the T cells may come from the graft donor. The sample in question was peripheral blood, obtained 180 days after TCRalphabeta/CD19-depleted stem cell transplant. CDR3 in amino acids: CASRIAATDTQYF. The CDR3 coding sequence is TGTGCCAGCAGAATAGCGGCCACAGATACGCAGTATTTT.